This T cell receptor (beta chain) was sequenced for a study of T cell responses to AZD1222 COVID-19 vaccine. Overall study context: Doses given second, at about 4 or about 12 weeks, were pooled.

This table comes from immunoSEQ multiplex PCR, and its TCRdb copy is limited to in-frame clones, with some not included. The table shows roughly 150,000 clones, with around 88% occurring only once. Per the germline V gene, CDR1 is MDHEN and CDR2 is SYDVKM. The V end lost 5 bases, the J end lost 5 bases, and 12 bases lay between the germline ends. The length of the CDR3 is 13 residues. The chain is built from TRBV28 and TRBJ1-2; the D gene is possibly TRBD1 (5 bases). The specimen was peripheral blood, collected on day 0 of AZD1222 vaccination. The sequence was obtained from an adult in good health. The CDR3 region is CASSVGAVYGYTF. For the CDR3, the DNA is TGTGCCAGCAGTGTTGGGGCCGTTTATGGCTACACCTTC.